This paragraph reports one T cell receptor (beta chain). Its matching antigen is unknown. The source of the sample is a study of shared clonotypes between healthy human individuals. Study outcomes and limitations: Shared across a handful of donors were around 5% of the naive CD4 clonotypes.

Original data processing: Filtering was not the same, since immunoSEQ gave junction-only sequences without quality scores. Profiled with immunoSEQ multiplex PCR; TCRdb holds only in-frame clones, not every one. Clone size and V and J calls were adopted from that table, with D and trimming inferred from the DNA. This sample has about 710,000 clones, with over 55% found just once. V was clipped by 5 bases and J by 4 bases; unmatched bases: 12. CDR3 size: 16 residues. Germline CDR1 reads MDHEN; CDR2 reads SYDVKM. The chain combines TRBV28 with TRBJ1-1; 8 nucleotides agree with TRBD1. The sequenced material came from memory CD4+ T cells sorted from blood. The subset here: CD45RA-negative fraction. The TCR was taken from a woman aged 30 to 39 in good health. In DNA form, the CDR3 reads TGTGCCAGCAGTGCACCGGGACAGGCGTCCGGCACTGAAGCTTTCTTT. Translating gives CASSAPGQASGTEAFF.